This TCR beta chain appears in the sequencing data of a study of blood T cell repertoires in COVID-19 (dated by TCRdb to 2018 to 2020). Study-wide context: Samples from collaborators originated in the United States, Italy and Spain and spanned both the acute and convalescent phases of COVID-19. A de-identified subject ID, COVID-19 status, age in years and sex were almost always included in the sample metadata. Subjects who had been exposed to COVID-19, were actively infected with it, or had recovered from it provided the deeply sampled blood TCRbeta repertoires that made up the dataset. The repertoires were made available in a free public database intended to serve as a resource for research on the immune response to SARS-CoV-2. Where available, HLA class I and class II types were obtained from metadata supplied by the sample provider rather than from assay-based typing. The samples were drawn from two sources: the first 160 participants of the ongoing ImmuneRACE study, and about 1,300 subjects contributed by 6 global collaborators. The prospective study material was composed of cDNA or gDNA derived from T cells, B-cell-depleted T cells, or PBMCs. Study-level results and caveats: The amount of clinical and demographic metadata varied by source and participant and was provided uncurated.

Samples from volunteer blood donors who had recovered from COVID-19 were contributed by a second Seattle source. Whole blood was collected in K2EDTA tubes by collaborating institutions according to the institutions' own protocols. For TCRbeta analysis, collaborators shipped samples in one of three forms: frozen whole blood, isolated PBMCs, or DNA extracted from either of those sample types. TCRbeta CDR3 regions were amplified from genomic DNA using the immunoSEQ Assay, a bias-controlled multiplex PCR. On the authors' methods: Within the assay, amplification of reference gene primers was used to estimate how many nucleated cells each sample contained. To quantify the absolute abundance of each unique TCRbeta CDR3 rearrangement, sequence reads were collapsed and filtered. For each sample, productive Simpson clonality was calculated as the square root of Simpson's diversity index across productive rearrangements. TCRdb carries this immuneACCESS record with in-frame sequences only. Its versions omit some clonotypes, under half of them owing to an unresolved V gene in the studies checked, with the rest unexplained. That table furnishes V, J and clone size, whereas the DNA furnished D and trimming. Counted in this sample were 200,000 to 250,000 clones; 87% of them appeared once. Approximately 12% of the sample comes from the top ten.

Trimming removed 10 bases from V and 1 base from J, leaving 10 bases between the germline ends. The germline V gene specifies MNHEY as CDR1 and SVGAGI as CDR2. The CDR3 goes from the cysteine to the phenylalanine over 12 residues. Of the read, only the CDR3 DNA is kept; its 36 bases are in frame from base 1. Worth noting for this clone: The target of this receptor is not known. Base qualities are missing; no much larger clone stands one base away.

This TCR was sampled from a young woman who had recovered from COVID-19. The chain employs TRBV6-5 and TRBJ1-1; 5 matching bases give a weak D call of TRBD1. Sequencing used peripheral blood. The DNA sequence reads TGTGCCACAACTGACAGGAACACTGAAGCTTTCTTT. Its protein is CATTDRNTEAFF.